This T cell receptor beta chain was recorded in a study of vaccination and CD4 T cells after COVID-19 (dated by TCRdb to the early 2020s). Study-level background: The convalescent cohort comprised six males and four females, including two Hispanic individuals, seven Caucasians, two Asians and one multiracial person. Each participant got two doses of either the Pfizer-BioNTech BNT162b2 vaccine (n=8) or the Moderna mRNA-1273 vaccine (n=2). Post-COVID blood samples were collected from convalescent patients a median of roughly 100 days after diagnosis, with a range of about 35 to 170 days. Post-vaccine blood samples were obtained a median of about 72 days after the second vaccine dose, with a range of roughly 13 to 250 days. The cultures were stimulated with overlapping spike peptide pools from SARS-CoV-2 and from the common cold coronaviruses HCoV-NL63, HCoV-OC43 and HCoV-229E. As controls, cultures received a CEFX viral epitope pool (the positive control), an HIV-1 Nef peptide pool (the negative control), or no peptide at all. The spike-specific CD4+ TCR repertoire was compared before and after mRNA vaccination in over nine COVID-19 convalescent patients and a few infection-naive healthy vaccine recipients. Results the study describes overall, beyond this receptor: Relatively few convalescent patients were included in the study, and early timepoints after natural infection were not analyzed. In convalescent patients, nearly all vaccine-specific clones (304 of 307) were found to be mono-reactive for SARS-CoV-2 spike rather than cross-reactive with common cold coronaviruses. Although the median number of SARS-CoV-2-reactive clonotypes went up from fewer than 25 after infection to 30 to 45 after vaccination, the increase was not significant. In convalescent patients, a median around 89% of post-vaccine SARS-CoV-2-reactive clones were detected only after vaccination, suggesting vaccine-specific priming.

What the treatment or condition label conveys for this sample: roughly 10-day PBMC culture with coronavirus spike peptide pools or control peptides (ViraFEST assay). To expand antigen-specific T cells with peptide pools and then pick out the expanded clonotypes through TCR sequencing, the study relied on the ViraFEST assay. Negative nucleocapsid antibody tests before and after vaccination confirmed that the healthy vaccine recipients had no prior SARS-CoV-2 infection. Each well held 2 million to 2.5 million PBMCs cultured with roughly 10 ug/ml peptide pools in IMDM containing 5% human AB serum and 9 to 10 IU/ml IL-2. On days 3 and 7, half of the culture medium was replaced with fresh IL-2-containing medium. After about 11 days of culture, CD4+ T cells were isolated by negative selection using the EasySep CD4+ T cell isolation kit. Ficoll-Paque Plus gradient centrifugation was used to isolate PBMCs from whole blood, and the isolated PBMCs were then either used fresh or cryopreserved at -140C. Each culture condition was generally run in triplicate wells.

Library preparation was by PCR. At the Johns Hopkins FTIC core, DNA from the cultured CD4+ T cells underwent TCR sequencing with the Oncomine TCR Beta short-read assay. Genomic DNA was extracted from the cultured CD4+ T cells with the QIAamp micro DNA kit. Oncomine TCR Beta libraries made from cultured CD4+ T cells were pooled using unique dual indexes and sequenced on an Illumina iSeq 100. As for the authors' bioinformatics: Non-productive sequences were removed, and CDR3s that did not start with C, did not end with F or W, or were shorter than 7 amino acids were discarded. Antigen-specific clonotypes were identified using the MANAFEST web application through comparison of peptide-stimulated wells with reference and other culture wells. An FDR below 0.05, an odds ratio above 5, and a productive frequency above 0.1% in at least two of three replicate wells were required for clones to be considered positive. Clonotypes that were significantly expanded in both SARS-CoV-2 spike wells and at least one common cold coronavirus spike condition were defined as cross-reactive. Similarity between CDR3 sequences was evaluated in R version 3.6.1 using Levenshtein distances (stringdist) and unrooted phylogenetic trees (ape). The public reads were reprocessed in TCRdb via fastp at Q25 and MiXCR, keeping in-frame beta chains. Here each entry gathers all rows of one CDR3 protein and keeps the most common genes and DNA. These V and J calls derive from TCRdb rather than the authors' analysis. The sample has approximately 21,000 distinct CDR3 sequences on record, around 60% of them singletons. Roughly 14% of the sample lies in the top ten.

Looking up the germline V gene (reference sequence) yields CDR1 MNHEY and CDR2 SMNVEV. V has 4 bases trimmed and J has 4 bases trimmed; junction bases matching no gene number 18. The CDR3, cysteine through phenylalanine, is 19 amino acids long. The entry retains the CDR3 DNA only, 57 bases that are in frame from base 1. Regarding this clonotype: The antigen it binds to is not known. No much larger clone is present one base from it, and per-base qualities are unavailable.

The specimen was CD4+ T cells from blood, cultured in vitro, collected after SARS-CoV-2 vaccination. The sequence links TRBV27 to TRBJ1-2; 10 central bases correspond to TRBD1. The TCR originated in a human donor who received a COVID-19 vaccine. The CDR3 protein: CASSSSVTARDRGVYGYTF. The DNA is as follows: TGTGCCAGCAGTTCATCAGTAACAGCCCGGGACAGGGGCGTCTATGGCTACACCTTC.